This T cell receptor (beta chain) stems from a study of control samples from healthy donors and cancer patients. Germline V gene data show CDR1 as SGDLS and CDR2 as YYNGEE. The CDR3 extends over 16 amino acids. J gave up 1 base and V 4 bases, and 7 bases lay outside the gene matches. Profiling relied on immunoSEQ multiplex PCR, and the TCRdb table lists in-frame clones only, not all of them. The profile shows under 300,000 clones, 82% of them singletons. This clonotype originated in a woman aged 55-69 years with lung cancer. The rearrangement joins TRBV9 to TRBJ2-3, with 9 bases that match TRBD1. What was sequenced was PBMCs. The CDR3 is CASSPRDRAGTDTQYF. The CDR3 DNA follows: TGTGCCAGCAGCCCGAGGGACAGGGCGGGCACAGATACGCAGTATTTT.